This T cell receptor beta chain was recorded in a study of T cells in women clearing cervical HPV infection. Study context: Donors had HPV16-related CIN3 or worse; 2 had invasive cancer. Study observations and caveats: TRBV6-7 relative abundance averaged approximately 0.11% in cases and under 0.2% in controls.

The data were produced by immunoSEQ multiplex PCR, yet TCRdb's version contains in-frame clones alone and is incomplete. The sample includes 20,000 to 25,000 clones. About this clone itself: Its antigen is as yet unknown. The read falls 3 residues short of the CDR3 end, and the missing part is taken from the germline J gene.

V was cut by 5 bases and J by 0 bases, with 11 bases left in between. The CDR3 has 14 residues. Germline CDR1 LNHDA, CDR2 SQIVND (reference sequence). The specimen sequenced was blood buffy coat. This receptor was identified in a woman aged 18 to 75 with a cervical HPV16 infection that either progressed to CIN3+ or cleared (not recorded which). The gene calls are TRBV19 and TRBJ2-7, with no clear D. The part of the CDR3 DNA that was read is TGTGCCAGTAGTCGTGAGCTCCTCTCCTACGAG. Its translation is CASSRELLSYE. The entire CDR3 protein is CASSRELLSYEQYF.